This T cell receptor beta chain was profiled in a study of blood T cells in healthy people across ages. A word on this clonotype: The antigen is not known. Relative to the germline gene, one junction end is altered; a read error may explain this.

Regarding the study as a whole: Diversity of TCR beta correlated strongly with naive T cell percentage. PBMCs that were unsorted prevented a conclusive naive versus antigen-experienced comparison.

Alongside a J-beta primer mix, a sample-barcoded 5' primer served in a second PCR lasting roughly 6 to 11 cycles. TCRdb used MiXCR to reprocess the 5' RACE reads, holding one entry per CDR3 protein. The sample holds 800,000 or so distinct CDR3 sequences, more than 20% seen once. These data also formed part of another study, on T cells of mothers and their children. Turning to that study: Healthy Caucasian mothers, three in number, and their six children were the donors. Overlap ran slightly, non-significantly higher for related than unrelated mother-child pairs.

This receptor was obtained from a boy aged 5 to 17 in good health. Sequencing was performed on blood.

CDR3: CASSLGGNQAQHF. CDR3 bases: TGCGCCAGCAGCTTGGGGGGGAATCAGGCCCAGCATTTT. J is TRBJ1-5 and V is TRBV5-1; D might be TRBD1 (5 bases). The V gene's germline CDR1 is SGHRS and CDR2 YFSETQ. CDR3 length: 13 residues.